This is a list of T cell receptor beta chains from one sample in a study of blood T cell repertoires in COVID-19. Method: immunoSEQ multiplex PCR; TCRdb's copy keeps in-frame clones and lacks some. Seen here are around 340,000 clones, 88% observed once, and the top ten hold approximately 1%. Material: PBMCs or T cells enriched from blood (not recorded which). The receptors stem from a woman younger than 45 who had been exposed to COVID-19. CDR3s include the opening cysteine and the closing phenylalanine or tryptophan. A D gene is named only where the DNA matches it firmly. For some rows the clone size is stated as once, few or many, or as a class when expanded; others skip it.

j_gene,d_gene,abundance,v_gene,CDR3aa,CDR3nt
TRBJ1-5,NA,NA,TRBV7-8,CASSLVGGGNQPQHF,TGTGCCAGCAGCTTAGTAGGCGGCGGGAATCAGCCCCAGCATTTT
TRBJ1-3,NA,NA,TRBV9,CASSARLGAADTIYF,TGTGCCAGCAGCGCACGGCTGGGGGCGGCGGACACCATATATTTT
TRBJ2-7,TRBD2,once,TRBV5-1,CASSGGGTYEQYF,TGCGCCAGCAGCGGCGGGGGTACCTACGAGCAGTACTTC
TRBJ2-1,TRBD1,NA,TRBV7-6,CASSIFQGALGAYNEQFF,TGTGCCAGCAGCATCTTTCAGGGGGCCCTTGGGGCTTACAATGAGCAGTTCTTC
TRBJ2-7,TRBD2,NA,TRBV6-6,CASSSPTSGVPYEQYF,TGTGCCAGCAGTTCCCCTACTAGCGGGGTTCCCTACGAGCAGTACTTC
TRBJ2-3,NA,NA,TRBV21-1,CASSKARAGPPLDTQYF,TGTGCCAGCAGCAAAGCCCGGGCAGGGCCTCCCTTGGATACGCAGTATTTT
TRBJ2-7,NA,NA,TRBV12-5,CASGFAPGEQYF,TGTGCTAGTGGTTTCGCCCCCGGCGAGCAGTACTTC
TRBJ1-5,NA,NA,TRBV2,CASSAQTYSNQPQHF,TGTGCCAGCAGCGCTCAGACTTATAGCAATCAGCCCCAGCATTTT
TRBJ1-2,TRBD1,NA,TRBV12-3/TRBV12-4,CASSLERGRGYTF,TGTGCCAGCAGTTTGGAAAGGGGGCGAGGCTACACCTTC
TRBJ1-2,TRBD1,NA,TRBV7-6,CASSLLPRGLYGYTF,TGTGCCAGCAGCTTACTCCCGAGGGGGCTCTATGGCTACACCTTC
TRBJ1-5,NA,few,TRBV27,CASSLQGFNQPQHF,TGTGCCAGCAGTTTACAGGGATTCAATCAGCCCCAGCATTTT
TRBJ2-2,NA,NA,TRBV6-5,CASSFQGLTGELFF,TGTGCCAGCAGTTTTCAGGGTCTCACCGGGGAGCTGTTTTTT
TRBJ2-7,TRBD1,NA,TRBV6-5,CASRPTGTRYEQYF,TGTGCCAGCAGACCGACAGGGACCCGATACGAGCAGTACTTC
TRBJ2-7,TRBD2,NA,TRBV11-3,CASSLVGLATYEQYF,TGTGCCAGCAGCTTAGTAGGACTAGCGACCTACGAGCAGTACTTC
TRBJ2-3,TRBD1,NA,TRBV7-3,CASSFGQGALDTQYF,TGTGCCAGCAGCTTTGGACAGGGGGCTTTAGATACGCAGTATTTT
TRBJ1-2,NA,NA,TRBV7-9,CASSLGDKAIGYTF,TGTGCCAGCAGCTTAGGAGACAAGGCAATAGGCTACACCTTC
TRBJ2-5,TRBD1,NA,TRBV5-1,CASSPRDRALGTQYF,TGCGCCAGCAGCCCTCGGGACAGGGCCTTAGGGACCCAGTACTTC
TRBJ1-2,NA,NA,TRBV6-1,CASSELAGVSYGYTF,TGTGCCAGCAGTGAATTGGCAGGGGTCAGCTATGGCTACACCTTC
TRBJ2-5,TRBD2,once,TRBV7-6,CASSRTSGFQETQYF,TGTGCCAGCAGCCGGACTAGCGGATTCCAAGAGACCCAGTACTTC
TRBJ2-1,TRBD2,NA,TRBV19,CASSIAGGPYNEQFF,TGTGCCAGTAGTATAGCGGGAGGGCCTTACAATGAGCAGTTCTTC
TRBJ2-2,TRBD2,NA,TRBV27,CASSFSGSWATGELFF,TGTGCCAGCAGTTTTAGCGGGAGCTGGGCAACCGGGGAGCTGTTTTTT
TRBJ1-1,TRBD1,NA,TRBV6-4,CASSIEAGGMNTEAFF,TGTGCCAGCAGTATTGAGGCAGGGGGGATGAACACTGAAGCTTTCTTT
TRBJ2-2,NA,NA,TRBV7-2,CASSSGESAGELFF,TGTGCCAGCAGTTCGGGGGAGTCCGCCGGGGAGCTGTTTTTT
TRBJ1-2,TRBD1,NA,TRBV24-1,CATSDPGGRGYGYTF,TGTGCCACCAGTGATCCAGGGGGAAGAGGCTATGGCTACACCTTC
TRBJ2-3,TRBD2,NA,TRBV27,CASGLAGDTQYF,TGTGCCAGCGGGTTAGCGGGAGATACGCAGTATTTT
TRBJ1-1,NA,once,TRBV25-1,CASSEWTRTEEAFF,TGTGCCAGCAGTGAATGGACTCGGACAGAAGAAGCTTTCTTT
TRBJ1-4,TRBD1,once,TRBV5-1,CASSRQGGEKLFF,TGCGCCAGCAGCCGGCAGGGGGGTGAAAAACTGTTTTTT
TRBJ1-1,NA,NA,TRBV11-3,CASSLGPRVGTEAFF,TGTGCCAGCAGCTTAGGGCCACGGGTCGGCACTGAAGCTTTCTTT
TRBJ1-4,TRBD1,NA,TRBV19,CASSRNAGGKGEKLFF,TGTGCCAGTAGTCGAAACGCAGGGGGGAAAGGTGAAAAACTGTTTTTT
TRBJ1-2,NA,few,TRBV19,CASRTGRVSYYGYTF,TGTGCCAGTAGGACAGGCAGAGTATCGTACTATGGCTACACCTTC
TRBJ2-1,TRBD1,NA,TRBV19,CASRGQGAGNEQFF,TGTGCCAGTCGGGGACAGGGGGCAGGCAATGAGCAGTTCTTC
TRBJ1-4,NA,NA,TRBV5-5,CASSLPTATNEKLFF,TGTGCCAGCAGCCTTCCGACAGCAACTAATGAAAAACTGTTTTTT
TRBJ1-1,NA,NA,TRBV20-1,CSASRWGTNTEAFF,TGCAGTGCTAGTAGGTGGGGCACGAACACTGAAGCTTTCTTT
TRBJ2-2,TRBD2,NA,TRBV4-1,CASSQDSSGRYTGELFF,TGCGCCAGCAGCCAAGATTCTAGCGGGAGGTACACCGGGGAGCTGTTTTTT